This T cell receptor (beta chain) was sequenced during a study of human T cells and chemical hapten exposure. As for the study in general: Among samples, TCR yields varied mainly because of small differences in pooled library volume.

This clonotype was recorded at least ten times. Original processing notes: There were a median of around 96,000 TCRs per sample, with a range from roughly 23,224 to 750,000. One entry per CDR3 protein results from TCRdb running MiXCR on the RACE reads. It is TCRdb's table, rather than the study itself, that gives the V and J calls and clone size. Of roughly 360,000 distinct CDR3 sequences in the sample, roughly 5% are singletons; the top ten hold approximately 2.1%. Time point meaning: patch test 1, 2 weeks after DPC sensitization. Described treatment: therapeutic diphenylcyclopropenone sensitization with weekly scalp DPC. Trimming stripped 5 bases from V and 0 bases from J, with 22 bases between. The CDR3 contains 18 residues.

The chain joins TRBV12-3 or TRBV12-4 to TRBJ1-1; D ambiguous. The source is a woman in her forties or fifties with alopecia areata. Some clones in this sample may be carry-over from other donors' samples. This sample comprised whole blood, obtained in connection with sensitization to the hapten diphenylcyclopropenone (DPC). CDR3 amino acids: CASSPLRFGSELNTEAFF. The DNA of the CDR3 is TGTGCCAGCAGTCCCCTAAGGTTTGGGTCCGAATTGAACACTGAAGCTTTCTTT.